This passage covers 2 T cell receptor beta chains from one sample sequenced in a study of T cells in Graves' hyperthyroidism and ophthalmopathy. TCR beta CDR3 regions were amplified from RNA. Researchers ran a first-round RT-PCR on the TCR CDR3 using the HTBI primer set. TCRdb re-called the multiplex PCR reads through MiXCR, storing one row per CDR3 protein. The data show roughly 200,000 distinct CDR3 sequences, with about 17% seen just once and roughly 49% held by the top ten. The specimen sequenced was blood. The receptors derive from a woman aged 45-59 years with Graves' hyperthyroidism.

Regarding this clonotype: This may stem from a read error, because a much larger clone lies one nucleotide away. The chain couples TRBV7-8 to TRBJ1-5, with D hard to call. V lost 3 bases, J lost 6 bases, and 15 bases lay in between. CDR3 length: 15 amino acids. Germline CDR1 reads SGHVS; CDR2 reads FQNEAQ. CDR3 DNA sequence: TGTGCCAGCAGCTTGGGCGGGAATTTGGGTCAGCCCCAGCATTTT. This codes for CASSLGGNLGQPQHF.

A note on this clonotype: A clone one base away is much larger, so this may be a read error. The genes are TRBV6-1 and TRBJ2-1, with 9 bases matching TRBD1. Germline values: CDR1 MNHNS, CDR2 SASEGT. The CDR3 runs 16 residues. CDR3 bases: TGTGCCAGCAGTGAGGCGAACAGGGGGCGCGTAAATGGGCAGTTCTTC. Amino acid sequence: CASSEANRGRVNGQFF.